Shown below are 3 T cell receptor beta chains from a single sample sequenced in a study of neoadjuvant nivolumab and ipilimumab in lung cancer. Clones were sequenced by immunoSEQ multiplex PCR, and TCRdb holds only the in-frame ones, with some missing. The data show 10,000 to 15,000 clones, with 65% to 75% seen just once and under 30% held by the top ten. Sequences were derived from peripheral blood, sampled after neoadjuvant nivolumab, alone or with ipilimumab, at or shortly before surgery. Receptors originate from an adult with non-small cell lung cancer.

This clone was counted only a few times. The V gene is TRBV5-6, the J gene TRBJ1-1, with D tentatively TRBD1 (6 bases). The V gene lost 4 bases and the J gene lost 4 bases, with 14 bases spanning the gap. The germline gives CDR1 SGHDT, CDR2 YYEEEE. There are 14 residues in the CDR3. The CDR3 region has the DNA TGTGCCAGCAGCCCGGTGGGGGCCGGCACTGAAGCTTTCTTT. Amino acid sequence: CASSPVGAGTEAFF.

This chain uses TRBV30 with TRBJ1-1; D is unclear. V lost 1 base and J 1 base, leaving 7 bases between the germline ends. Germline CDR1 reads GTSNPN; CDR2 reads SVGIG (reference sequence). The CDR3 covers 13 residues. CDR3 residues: CAWSGVGNTEAFF. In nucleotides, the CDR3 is TGTGCCTGGAGTGGGGTGGGGAACACTGAAGCTTTCTTT.

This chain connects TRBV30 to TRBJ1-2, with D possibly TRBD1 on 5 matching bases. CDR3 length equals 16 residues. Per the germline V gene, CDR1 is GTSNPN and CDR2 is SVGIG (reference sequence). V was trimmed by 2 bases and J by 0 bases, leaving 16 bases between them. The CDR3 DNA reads TGTGCCTGGAGTAGAATGACAGTCACAGCTAACTATGGCTACACCTTC. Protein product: CAWSRMTVTANYGYTF.